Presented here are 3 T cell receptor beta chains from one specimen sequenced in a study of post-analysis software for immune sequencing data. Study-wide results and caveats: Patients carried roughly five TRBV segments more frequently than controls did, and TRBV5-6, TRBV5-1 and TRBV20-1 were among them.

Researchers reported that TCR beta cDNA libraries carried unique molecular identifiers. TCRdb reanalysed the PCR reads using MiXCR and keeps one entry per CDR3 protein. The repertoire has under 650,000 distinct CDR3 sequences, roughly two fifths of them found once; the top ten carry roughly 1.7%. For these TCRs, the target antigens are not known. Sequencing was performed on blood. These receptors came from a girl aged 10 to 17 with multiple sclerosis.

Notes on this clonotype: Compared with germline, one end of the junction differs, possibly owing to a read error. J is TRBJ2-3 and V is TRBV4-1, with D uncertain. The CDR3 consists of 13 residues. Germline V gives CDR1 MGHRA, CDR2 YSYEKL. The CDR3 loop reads CANSQRESDTQYF. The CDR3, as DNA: TGCGCCAACAGCCAGAGAGAGTCAGATACGCAGTATTTT.

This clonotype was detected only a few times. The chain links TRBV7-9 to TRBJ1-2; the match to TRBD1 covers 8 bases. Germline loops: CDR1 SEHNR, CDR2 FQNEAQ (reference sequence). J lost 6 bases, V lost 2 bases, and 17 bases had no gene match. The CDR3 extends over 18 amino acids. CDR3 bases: TGTGCCAGCAGCTTACCGTCGGGACAGGAGATAGGATTCGATGGCTACACCTTC. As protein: CASSLPSGQEIGFDGYTF. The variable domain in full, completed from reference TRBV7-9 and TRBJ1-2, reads DTGVSQNPRHKITKRGQNVTFRCDPISEHNRLYWYRQTLGQGPEFLTYFQNEAQLEKSRLLSDRFSAERPKGSFSTLEIQRTEQGDSAMYLCASSLPSGQEIGFDGYTFGSGTRLTVV.

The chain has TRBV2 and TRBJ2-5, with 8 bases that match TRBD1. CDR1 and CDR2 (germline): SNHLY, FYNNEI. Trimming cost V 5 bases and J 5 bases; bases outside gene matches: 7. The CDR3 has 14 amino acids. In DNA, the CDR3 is TGTGCCAGCAGTCAGACAGGGGTTGGGGAGACCCAGTACTTC. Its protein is CASSQTGVGETQYF.